This T cell receptor (beta chain) was captured in a study of human CD8 memory T cell subsets. This CDR3 region has 14 residues. The germline CDR1 and CDR2 sequences are DFQATT and SNEGSKA (reference sequence). Investigators built TCR beta libraries using UMI-labeled 5' RACE. Per the original data handling: Whichever TCR beta library was examined, it held between roughly 2,800 and 20,000 functional CDR3 beta clonotypes. TCRdb derives one entry per CDR3 protein from the 5' RACE reads, leaving out DNA. TCRdb's processing, not the study's, gives the V and J calls here. This sample contains fewer than 20,000 distinct CDR3 sequences.

J is TRBJ1-5 and V is TRBV20-1. This clonotype originated in a human donor in good health. Sample: CD8+ T cells from PBMCs. CDR3 amino acids: CSAANSYSNQPQHF.